A single sample is the source of the 14 T cell receptor beta chains below, sequenced in a study of blood T cell repertoires in COVID-19. Assay: immunoSEQ multiplex PCR; the TCRdb copy retains only in-frame clones and omits some. The sample comprises 230,000 or so clones, roughly four fifths of which are singletons, and roughly 8% rests with the top ten. The sequencing sample was made of peripheral blood. These receptors all come from a woman of 80 years or more with COVID-19, enrolled during active disease.

This sequence joins TRBV5-5 and TRBJ1-5, with D possibly TRBD1 on 6 matching bases. CDR1 is SGHKS, CDR2 YYEKEE, per germline (reference sequence). V shed 0 bases and J shed 7 bases, with 11 bases lying between them. The length of the CDR3 is 14 residues. CDR3 sequence: CASSLDRDGQPQHF. As DNA, the CDR3 is TGTGCCAGCAGCTTGGACAGGGACGGCCAGCCCCAGCATTTT.

The chain recombines TRBV28 with TRBJ1-1, with D maybe TRBD1 (5 bases). Germline V CDR1 and CDR2: MDHEN, SYDVKM. V gave up 2 bases and J gave up 4 bases, with 14 bases separating them. This CDR3 contains 15 residues. The CDR3: CASSLGGDPVTEAFF. The CDR3, as DNA: TGTGCCAGCAGTTTAGGCGGGGACCCTGTCACTGAAGCTTTCTTT.

The chain combines TRBV29-1 with TRBJ1-6; 8 bases are shared with TRBD1. With V trimmed by 4 bases and J by 7 bases, 3 bases remained unmatched. The CDR3 loop spans 13 amino acids. In germline, CDR1 is SQVTM, CDR2 ANQGSEA. As DNA, the CDR3 is TGCAGCGTTGGGACAGGGAACAATTCACCCCTCCACTTT. This translates into CSVGTGNNSPLHF.

This chain links TRBV5-4 with TRBJ1-1; D unresolved. Per germline, CDR1 SGHNT and CDR2 YYREEE (reference sequence). The CDR3 loop spans 15 amino acids. V was cut by 2 bases and J by 6 bases, with 17 bases left in between. This CDR3 reads CASSLLGGRIAEAFF. For the CDR3, the DNA is TGTGCCAGCAGCTTATTGGGAGGAAGGATAGCTGAAGCTTTCTTT.

The CDR3 here is CASSRGLAGGSEQYF. In DNA form, the CDR3 reads TGTGCCAGCAGCCGTGGACTAGCGGGAGGAAGCGAGCAGTACTTC. The chain is built from TRBV7-2 and TRBJ2-7; 14 bases are shared with TRBD2. Germline lookup yields CDR1 SGHTA and CDR2 FQGNSA. CDR3 length equals 15 residues. The J segment lost 6 bases and the V segment lost 5 bases, leaving 6 bases of the junction unmatched.

This clone has just one count. This chain links TRBV7-3 with TRBJ2-7, with TRBD2 identical over 10 bases. J lost 2 bases, V lost 3 bases, and 4 bases had no gene match. Per germline, CDR1 SGHTA and CDR2 FQGTGA. The CDR3 is made up of 15 amino acids. The CDR3 region is CASSLAAGGAYEQYF. CDR3 in DNA: TGTGCCAGCAGCTTGGCAGCGGGAGGGGCCTACGAGCAGTACTTC.

This rearrangement joins TRBV11-2 to TRBJ2-1; TRBD2 matches 9 bases. Losses at the gene ends were 2 bases for V and 0 bases for J; bases not matched to a gene: 2. Germline CDR1 and CDR2: SGHAT and FQNNGV. The CDR3 sequence is 16 residues long. DNA for the CDR3: TGTGCCAGCAGCTTACTTAGCGGGAGCTCCTACAATGAGCAGTTCTTC. It is translated as CASSLLSGSSYNEQFF.

The chain recombines TRBV7-3 with TRBJ2-1; D gene unclear. Trimming removed 5 bases from V and 0 bases from J, with 5 bases in between. CDR1 is SGHTA, CDR2 FQGTGA, per germline. This CDR3 region has 13 residues. The CDR3 region is CASSLGSYNEQFF. In nucleotides, the CDR3 is TGTGCCAGCAGCCTAGGCTCCTACAATGAGCAGTTCTTC.

The chain is built from TRBV2 and TRBJ2-2; D may be TRBD2 (6 bases). CDR1 SNHLY and CDR2 FYNNEI come from the germline V gene. The CDR3 extends over 14 amino acids. V was trimmed by 5 bases and J by 6 bases, leaving 13 bases between them. CDR3 amino acids: CASSLRGIAGELFF. The CDR3 DNA follows: TGTGCCAGCAGTCTTCGCGGGATCGCCGGGGAGCTGTTTTTT.

V usage is TRBV27 and J usage is TRBJ1-6; 9 bases match TRBD1. CDR3 length: 14 residues. J gave up 11 bases and V 4 bases, and 6 bases lay outside the gene matches. CDR1 is MNHEY and CDR2 is SMNVEV in the germline V gene (reference sequence). CDR3 sequence: CASSYRDRATPLHF. The CDR3 DNA is TGTGCCAGCAGTTACCGGGACAGGGCGACACCCCTCCACTTT.

The rearrangement joins TRBV28 to TRBJ1-4; D uncertain. This CDR3 has 12 amino acids. The V gene lost 5 bases and the J gene lost 8 bases, with 9 bases spanning the gap. Germline V lookup: CDR1 MDHEN, CDR2 SYDVKM. This chain's CDR3 is CASSERREKLFF. The CDR3 bases are TGTGCCAGCAGTGAGAGGCGGGAAAAACTGTTTTTT.

The rearrangement uses TRBV7-2 and TRBJ1-6; 8 bases line up with TRBD1. Trimming took 0 bases from V and 9 from J; bases not matched to a gene: 4. The CDR3 contains 15 residues. The germline CDR1 and CDR2 sequences are SGHTA and FQGNSA. In DNA, the CDR3 is TGTGCCAGCAGCTTAGCGGGACAGGCCGGTTCACCCCTCCACTTT. It codes for CASSLAGQAGSPLHF. The full variable domain, its missing parts supplied by reference TRBV7-2 and TRBJ1-6, is GAGVSQSPSNKVTEKGKDVELRCDPISGHTALYWYRQSLGQGLEFLIYFQGNSAPDKSGLPSDRFSAERTGGSVSTLTIQRTQQEDSAVYLCASSLAGQAGSPLHFGNGTRLTVT.

The J gene is TRBJ2-6, the V gene TRBV5-8, with D possibly TRBD1 on 6 matching bases. Germline V gene data show CDR1 as SGHTS and CDR2 as YDEGEE. Deletions cut 7 bases from V and 10 bases from J, with 15 bases between. The CDR3 sequence is 13 residues long. CDR3 in amino acids: CASARGNLNVLTF. The CDR3 nucleotides read TGTGCCAGCGCCAGGGGTAATTTAAACGTCCTGACTTTC.

This clone was observed a single time. The genes are TRBV19 and TRBJ1-1; the D gene is possibly TRBD1 (5 bases). V was clipped by 5 bases and J by 5 bases, with 18 bases between them. The CDR3 totals 15 residues. CDR1 and CDR2 from the germline V gene are LNHDA and SQIVND (reference sequence). The CDR3 DNA sequence: TGTGCCAGTAGTCGGGGGGATTCGATGGATACTGAAGCTTTCTTT. It encodes CASSRGDSMDTEAFF.